Following are 9 T cell receptor delta chains from one sample sequenced in a study of γδ T cells in repeated Plasmodium falciparum infection. Flow sorting of PBMC yielded separate Vgamma9/Vdelta2+ and Vdelta2-negative gammadelta T cell populations for bulk repertoire analysis. TCRdb used CATT to re-call clones from the multiplex PCR reads. The sample shows roughly 93,000 delta-chain clones, about 1.5% of them seen only once. Specimen: gamma-delta T cells from blood. Receptors were obtained from a pool of human donors (malaria-infected and uninfected, not separated).

Notes on this clone: TCRdb lists the protein of a much larger clone for this DNA, which differs at residue 13, so this is likely a read error; the protein given here is translated from the DNA itself. The V and J genes are TRDV3 and TRDJ1; 10 positions match TRDD3. No J gene was available from TCRdb, and it was assigned here by a germline match of the DNA. The V segment lost 2 bases and the J segment 0 bases; nucleotides outside the gene matches: 21. CDR1 and CDR2 (germline): TVYSNPD, GDNSRS (reference sequence). CDR3 length: 20 residues. For the CDR3, the DNA is TGTGCCTTTGCCCGGTTTCCTACCATTGGGGGATACCCGTACACCGATAAACTCATCTTT. Translating it yields CAFARFPTIGGYPYTDKLIF.

This clone occurred a few times. TCRdb lists the protein of a much larger clone for this DNA, which differs at residue 8, so this is likely a read error; the protein given here is translated from the DNA itself. This sequence joins TRDV1 and TRDJ1; TRDD3 matches at 8 bases. Since TCRdb gives no J gene, matching the DNA to germline was used here to assign it. Germline CDR1 TSWWSYY, CDR2 QGS. The CDR3 totals 20 residues. V dropped 5 bases and J dropped 7; count of bases not matched to a gene: 27. The CDR3 DNA follows: TGTGCTCTTGGGAAGCCGGCGGCTGCCATACTGGGGGGAACGGGCTTTAAACTCATCTTT. Its protein is CALGKPAAAILGGTGFKLIF.

Only a few counts were recorded for this clone. The TCRdb protein, from a much larger clone, departs from this DNA's translation at residue 5, likely by read error; the protein shown derives from the DNA. This chain connects TRDV2 to TRDJ1; 11 bases match TRDD3. Assignment of the J gene here rests on matching the DNA to germline, because TCRdb gives none. The ends lost 3 bases at V and 3 bases at J; junction bases unmatched: 11. CDR1 is GEAIGNYY and CDR2 is EKD in the germline V gene. The CDR3 covers 17 residues. CDR3 region: CACDSYAGGYTPDKLIF. The CDR3 bases are TGTGCCTGTGACTCGTATGCTGGGGGATACACCCCCGATAAACTCATCTTT.

This clone was seen only a few times. A read error likely explains this, since a far larger clone differs by one base. Different DNA sequences within this sample yield the same CDR3. J is TRDJ1 and V is TRDV1; D might be TRDD2 or TRDD3, each matching 5 bases. Germline matching of the DNA provided the J gene here, since TCRdb leaves it blank. Germline V gene lookup returns CDR1 TSWWSYY and CDR2 QGS. There are 18 residues in the CDR3. The CDR3 nucleotides read TGCGCTCTTGGGGACCTACCCCTATTCTATTTGTACACCGATAAACTCATCTTT. This sequence encodes CALGDLPLFYLYTDKLIF.

Only a few counts were recorded for this clone. TCRdb records a much larger clone's protein for this DNA, with a difference at residue 4 that likely arises from a read error; the protein given is the translation of the DNA. The chain uses TRDV1 and TRDJ1; 11 bases are a match to TRDD3. The CDR3 totals 19 residues. From germline, CDR1 is TSWWSYY and CDR2 QGS. The CDR3 DNA reads TGTGCTCTTGTGGAACTAGGCTGGGGGATACCCTCATACACCGATAAACTCATCTTT. Its protein is CALVELGWGIPSYTDKLIF.

This clone has a handful of counts. TCRdb's listed protein matches a much larger clone and diverges from this DNA's translation at residue 11, likely through a read error; the protein shown comes from the DNA. This chain joins TRDV1 and TRDJ1; 9 nucleotides align to TRDD3. TCRdb leaves out the J gene; it was filled in here by matching the DNA to germline. This CDR3 is 25 amino acids long. Per the germline V gene, CDR1 is TSWWSYY and CDR2 is QGS. The trim removed 0 bases at V and 1 base at J, leaving 30 bases unmatched. The CDR3 protein is CALGELPGLEVSLGYWGRGTDKLIF. DNA of the CDR3: TGTGCTCTTGGGGAACTTCCAGGACTAGAGGTTTCCCTGGGGTACTGGGGGAGGGGCACCGATAAACTCATCTTT.

This clone was seen a handful of times. A much bigger clone sits one base away, suggesting this may be a read error. The chain employs TRDV1 and TRDJ1; possibly TRDD2 or TRDD3 for D (5 bases each). The J gene, left out of TCRdb, was set here by checking the DNA against germline. Germline lookup yields CDR1 TSWWSYY and CDR2 QGS. CDR3 size: 17 residues. This CDR3 is CALGEPSHFPHTDKLIF. The CDR3 bases are TGTGCCCTTGGGGAACCATCCCACTTCCCCCACACCGATAAACTCATCTTT.

In its sample, this clone was seen a few times. The protein in TCRdb stems from a much larger clone and differs at residue 8 from this DNA's translation, likely a read error; here the protein is translated from the DNA. V and J are TRDV2 and TRDJ1; D may be TRDD3 (6 bases). The J gene, missing from TCRdb, was assigned here through DNA to germline matching. The CDR3 covers 16 residues. V was trimmed by 3 bases and J by 0 bases, leaving 16 bases between them. In germline, CDR1 is GEAIGNYY, CDR2 EKD. The CDR3 loop is CACDPLGSKYTDKLIF. The CDR3 DNA reads TGTGCCTGTGACCCCCTGGGGTCTAAGTACACCGATAAACTCATCTTT.

By its share, this clone is medium-sized. This same CDR3 is encoded by further DNA sequences in the sample. The chain uses TRDV1 and TRDJ1; 7 nucleotides align to TRDD3. CDR1 TSWWSYY and CDR2 QGS come from the germline V gene. V lost 0 bases and J lost 0; bases outside the gene matches: 16. The CDR3 covers 20 residues. The CDR3 is CALGELEPWGTTPYTDKLIF. The CDR3 coding sequence is TGTGCTCTTGGGGAACTAGAGCCTTGGGGGACTACTCCGTACACCGATAAACTCATCTTT.